Following are 21 T cell receptor beta chains from one sample sequenced in a study of vaccination effects on CD4 cells after COVID-19. Their specific antigens are unknown. The culture ran for 10 days before CD4+ T cells were isolated. Subjects were given two BNT162b2 or mRNA-1273 vaccine doses. TCRdb keeps only in-frame clones here, not all; method: immunoSEQ multiplex PCR. The sample records some 9,800 clones, around four fifths being singletons. Sample: CD4+ T cells from PBMCs cultured without peptide, taken after COVID-19 vaccination. These receptors were taken from a human donor who received a COVID-19 vaccine.

The chain employs TRBV7-6 and TRBJ2-1; 9 nucleotides align to TRBD2. CDR1 and CDR2 from the germline V gene are SGHVS and FNYEAQ. The CDR3 is made up of 16 amino acids. The J segment lost 3 bases and the V segment lost 5 bases, leaving 8 bases of the junction unmatched. In DNA, the CDR3 is TGTGCCAGCAGCCTAGGAGCGGGGGGAGTCTACAATGAGCAGTTCTTC. This encodes CASSLGAGGVYNEQFF.

The chain combines TRBV6-1 with TRBJ2-3; D possibly corresponds to TRBD2 (6 bases). Trimming left V 4 bases short and J 8 bases short, with 25 bases between. Germline-derived CDR1 and CDR2 are MNHNS and SASEGT. The CDR3 has 17 residues. CDR3 sequence reads: CASSAGWGRRVSGTQYF. The CDR3 coding sequence is TGTGCCAGCAGTGCAGGATGGGGGAGGAGGGTTTCGGGTACGCAGTATTTT.

The chain is built from TRBV19 and TRBJ1-5; perhaps TRBD1 as D (5 bases). The length of the CDR3 is 16 residues. Germline V CDR1 and CDR2: LNHDA, SQIVND (reference sequence). Trimming pared 5 bases from V and 0 bases from J, leaving 14 bases between. CDR3 nucleotides: TGTGCCAGTAGTCTAGTCGCAGGGAATAGCAATCAGCCCCAGCATTTT. It specifies CASSLVAGNSNQPQHF.

The gene calls are TRBV5-1 and TRBJ2-3; 8 bases match TRBD2. There are 16 residues in the CDR3. Germline V lookup: CDR1 SGHRS, CDR2 YFSETQ. The ends lost 4 bases at V and 0 bases at J; junction bases unmatched: 7. DNA for the CDR3: TGCGCCAGCAGCCCCCCCGGGAGGGCGAGCACAGATACGCAGTATTTT. Amino acid sequence: CASSPPGRASTDTQYF.

The chain uses TRBV5-1 and TRBJ1-4, with 11 nucleotides matching TRBD1. Germline V gene lookup returns CDR1 SGHRS and CDR2 YFSETQ. The CDR3 has 15 amino acids. V lost 4 bases, J lost 9 bases, and 8 bases stayed unmatched. CDR3 protein: CASSASGTGGQKLFF. CDR3 nucleotides: TGCGCCAGCAGCGCTTCCGGGACAGGGGGACAAAAACTGTTTTTT.

In this sample, this clone turned up once. The gene calls are TRBV6-6 and TRBJ2-5; D is possibly TRBD1 (6 bases). The CDR3 consists of 13 residues. The V gene lost 6 bases and the J gene lost 2 bases, with 10 bases spanning the gap. Germline V CDR1 and CDR2: MNHNY, SVGAGI (reference sequence). CDR3 in amino acids: CASSGQPQETQYF. The CDR3 DNA reads TGTGCCAGCAGCGGACAGCCACAAGAGACCCAGTACTTC.

CDR3 in amino acids: CASSMTVYSGNTIYF. CDR3 nucleotide sequence: TGTGCCAGTAGTATGACGGTCTACTCTGGAAACACCATATATTTT. This sequence joins TRBV19 and TRBJ1-3, with D unresolved. This CDR3 spans 15 amino acids. Per the germline V gene, CDR1 is LNHDA and CDR2 is SQIVND (reference sequence). Deletions cut 3 bases from V and 0 bases from J, with 9 bases between.

The genes are TRBV7-9 and TRBJ1-1, with TRBD1 as a possible D gene (6 bases). The CDR3 consists of 9 residues. The V end was cut by 11 bases, the J end by 9 bases, with 10 bases between. Germline assignment: CDR1 SEHNR and CDR2 FQNEAQ (reference sequence). The CDR3 sequence: CAGGLKAFF. CDR3 nucleotides: TGTGCCGGGGGCCTGAAAGCTTTCTTT.

The chain couples TRBV18 to TRBJ1-1; TRBD1 might be the D (5 bases). Trimming took 2 bases from V and 0 from J, leaving 10 bases between them. Germline-derived CDR1 and CDR2 are KGHSH and LQKENI. The CDR3 extends over 15 amino acids. The DNA of the CDR3 is TGTGCCAGCTCACCAACGACAGCTATGAACACTGAAGCTTTCTTT. Its translation: CASSPTTAMNTEAFF.

The chain combines TRBV5-1 with TRBJ2-3, with D possibly matching TRBD2 (5 bases). V was trimmed by 0 bases and J by 3 bases, leaving 8 bases between them. Germline assignment: CDR1 SGHRS and CDR2 YFSETQ. CDR3 length: 14 amino acids. The CDR3 loop is CASSLGTGTDTQYF. The CDR3, as DNA: TGCGCCAGCAGCTTGGGAACGGGAACAGATACGCAGTATTTT.

This chain uses TRBV20-1 with TRBJ2-1; TRBD2 matches at 12 bases. Unmatched junction bases numbered 9, after V lost 3 bases and J lost 9 bases. This CDR3 contains 15 residues. From germline, CDR1 is DFQATT and CDR2 SNEGSKA (reference sequence). The CDR3 sequence is CSASTLAGGRVEQFF. CDR3 DNA: TGCAGTGCTAGTACCCTAGCGGGGGGGCGGGTTGAGCAGTTCTTC.

The chain has TRBV4-2 and TRBJ1-5; D unresolved. V was clipped by 1 base and J by 0 bases, with 10 bases between them. The CDR3 extends over 16 amino acids. Germline V gene data show CDR1 as LGHNA and CDR2 as YNFKEQ. The DNA for the CDR3 is TGTGCCAGCAGCCAAGTCCCTGGCTTTAGCAATCAGCCCCAGCATTTT. Translating it yields CASSQVPGFSNQPQHF.

The J gene is TRBJ2-3, the V gene TRBV6-5; D not resolved. V lost 7 bases to trimming and J lost 0 bases, with 8 bases between them. The germline V gene encodes CDR1 MNHEY and CDR2 SVGAGI. The CDR3 covers 13 residues. The CDR3, as DNA: TGTGCCAGCACCCAGACTAGCACAGATACGCAGTATTTT. It specifies CASTQTSTDTQYF.

The J gene is TRBJ2-1, the V gene TRBV18, with 10 bases that match TRBD2. Germline-derived CDR1 and CDR2 are KGHSH and LQKENI. The CDR3 extends over 16 amino acids. Germline trimming cut 0 bases from V and 8 bases from J; bases unmatched to any gene: 7. CDR3 DNA sequence: TGTGCCAGCTCACCACCGCGCCTAGCGGGAGTCGATGAGCAGTTCTTC. Protein: CASSPPRLAGVDEQFF.

This clone was observed a handful of times. V is TRBV2 and J is TRBJ1-6, with no clear D. CDR3 length equals 13 residues. Germline CDR1 and CDR2: SNHLY and FYNNEI. V was cut by 10 bases and J by 7 bases, with 14 bases left in between. In nucleotides, the CDR3 is TGTGCCACCCGCGCCGGGATGAATTCACCCCTCCACTTT. It encodes CATRAGMNSPLHF.

This clone was found once. The J gene is TRBJ2-7, the V gene TRBV9, with no clear D. Trimming left V 4 bases short and J 3 bases short, with 11 bases between. The CDR3 consists of 13 residues. Germline CDR1 SGDLS, CDR2 YYNGEE. The CDR3 coding sequence is TGTGCCAGCAGCCCTACGAACGGCTACGAGCAGTACTTC. Encoded protein: CASSPTNGYEQYF.

The rearrangement joins TRBV10-3 to TRBJ2-3; 10 bases align to TRBD2. The CDR3 runs to 14 residues. The trim removed 11 bases at V and 2 bases at J, leaving 7 bases unmatched. The germline V gene has CDR1 ENHRY and CDR2 SYGVKD. The DNA for the CDR3 is TGTGCCGCCCGGACTAGCGGTACCACAGATACGCAGTATTTT. Protein product: CAARTSGTTDTQYF.

V gene TRBV4-1 combines with J gene TRBJ2-6, with TRBD1 matching 7 bases. This CDR3 region has 16 residues. V lost 3 bases, J lost 0 bases, and 2 bases stayed unmatched. Germline V gene sequence: CDR1 MGHRA, CDR2 YSYEKL. The CDR3 DNA reads as TGCGCCAGCAGCCAGGGGACAGTCTCTGGGGCCAACGTCCTGACTTTC. Translation gives CASSQGTVSGANVLTF.

This clone has just one count. This sequence joins TRBV14 and TRBJ1-3; 9 bases are a match to TRBD1. Per germline, CDR1 SGHDN and CDR2 FVKESK. Germline trimming cut 5 bases from V and 0 bases from J; bases unmatched to any gene: 8. The CDR3 length is 17 residues. The CDR3 coding sequence is TGTGCCAGCAGCAGCCGACAGGGGGTTCTCTCTGGAAACACCATATATTTT. Its translation: CASSSRQGVLSGNTIYF.

V gene TRBV20-1 combines with J gene TRBJ1-1; D gene uncertain. CDR1 is DFQATT, CDR2 SNEGSKA, per germline (reference sequence). V gave up 4 bases and J gave up 8 bases, with 11 bases separating them. The CDR3 sequence is 11 residues long. CDR3 sequence reads: CSATDGGEAFF. As DNA, the CDR3 is TGCAGTGCTACAGACGGAGGAGAAGCTTTCTTT.

The genes are TRBV20-1 and TRBJ1-3; perhaps TRBD1 as D (5 bases). Germline V gives CDR1 DFQATT, CDR2 SNEGSKA (reference sequence). Trimming removed 6 bases at V and 0 bases at J, with 12 bases between. The CDR3 runs 14 residues. In DNA form, the CDR3 reads TGCAGTGCCAGTGAGGGGTCCTCTGGAAACACCATATATTTT. Protein product: CSASEGSSGNTIYF.